This T cell receptor beta chain was observed in a study of blood T cell repertoires in COVID-19. Study-level information: Sample material is recorded as cDNA or gDNA derived from T cells, B-cell-depleted T cells, or PBMCs.

Enrollees, about 18 to 89 years old, lived in fewer than 25 US areas. Membership in each cohort depended on participant-reported clinical history. As processed by the authors: For nucleated cells, counts were estimated from reference gene primer amplification. Profiling relied on immunoSEQ multiplex PCR, and the TCRdb table lists in-frame clones only, not all of them. V and J calls and clone size come straight from that table; D and trimming were deduced from the DNA. The table has about 250,000 clones, 85% to 90% seen once. The TCR comes from a man aged 35-49 years who had recovered from COVID-19. Sequenced input: PBMCs or T cells enriched from blood (not recorded which).

CDR3 region: CASSLGTGDAYEQYF. CDR3 nucleotides: TGTGCCAGCAGTTTAGGAACAGGGGACGCCTACGAGCAGTACTTC. The chain has TRBV27 and TRBJ2-7, with 7 nucleotides matching TRBD1. The trim removed 2 bases at V and 2 bases at J, leaving 6 bases unmatched. The CDR3 loop spans 15 amino acids. Germline CDR1 and CDR2: MNHEY and SMNVEV (reference sequence).